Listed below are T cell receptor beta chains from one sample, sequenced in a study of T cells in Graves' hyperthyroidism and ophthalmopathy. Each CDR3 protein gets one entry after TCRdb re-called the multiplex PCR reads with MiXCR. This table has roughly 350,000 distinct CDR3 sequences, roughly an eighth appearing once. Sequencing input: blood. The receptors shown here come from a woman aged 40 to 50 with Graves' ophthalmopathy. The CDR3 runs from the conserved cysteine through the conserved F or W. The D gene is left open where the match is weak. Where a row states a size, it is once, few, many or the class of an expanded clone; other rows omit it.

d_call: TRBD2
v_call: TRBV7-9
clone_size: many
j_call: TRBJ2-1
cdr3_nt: TGTGCCAGCAGCTTAGGTAGCGGGGGACAGAAGGCATCCTACAATGAGCAGTTCTTC
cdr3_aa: CASSLGSGGQKASYNEQFF

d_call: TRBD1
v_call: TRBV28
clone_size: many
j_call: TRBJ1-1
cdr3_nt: TGTGCCAGCAGTTCCCCAGGGGGGTCGGACACTGAAGCTTTCTTT
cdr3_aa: CASSSPGGSDTEAFF

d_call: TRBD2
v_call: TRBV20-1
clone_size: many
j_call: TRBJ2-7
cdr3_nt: TGCAGTGCTAGGGACTGGCGGGGGGTCGAGCAGTACTTC
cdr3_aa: CSARDWRGVEQYF

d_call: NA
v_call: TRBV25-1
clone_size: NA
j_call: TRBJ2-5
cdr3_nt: TGTGCCAGCAGTGACGGGTGGTTGGAGACCCAGTACTTC
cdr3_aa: CASSDGWLETQYF

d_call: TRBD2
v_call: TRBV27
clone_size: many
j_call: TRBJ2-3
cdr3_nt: TGTGCCAGCAGTTTCGGACTAGCAACAGATACGCAGTATTTT
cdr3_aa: CASSFGLATDTQYF

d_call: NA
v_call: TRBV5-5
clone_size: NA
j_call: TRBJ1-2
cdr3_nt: TGTGCCAGCAGCCCCACAGCGAACACTGCTAACTATGGCTACACCTTC
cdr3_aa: CASSPTANTANYGYTF

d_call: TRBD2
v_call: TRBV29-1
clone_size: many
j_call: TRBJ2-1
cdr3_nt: TGCAGCGTTGAAGATGGGGGACTAGCGGGAGGGCGTTCCTACAATGAGCAGTTCTTC
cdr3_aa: CSVEDGGLAGGRSYNEQFF

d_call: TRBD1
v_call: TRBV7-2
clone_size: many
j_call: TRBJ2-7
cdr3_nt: TGTGCCAGCAGCCCCGGACAGGGGTTCACCTACGAGCAGTACTTC
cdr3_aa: CASSPGQGFTYEQYF

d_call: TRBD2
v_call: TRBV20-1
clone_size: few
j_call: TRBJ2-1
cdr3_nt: TGCAGTGCTAGAGAACCGGGACTAGCGGGTTTGGGGGAGCAGTTCTTC
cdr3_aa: CSAREPGLAGLGEQFF

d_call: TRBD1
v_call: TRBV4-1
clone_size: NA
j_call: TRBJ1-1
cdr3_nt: TGCGCCAGCAGCCAAGCAGGGGGCCGAGATGAAGCTTTCTTT
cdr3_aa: CASSQAGGRDEAFF

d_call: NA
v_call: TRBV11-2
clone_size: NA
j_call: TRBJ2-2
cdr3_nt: TGTGCCAGCAGCTTAGATGCGGGTACCGGGGAGCTGTTTTTT
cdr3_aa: CASSLDAGTGELFF

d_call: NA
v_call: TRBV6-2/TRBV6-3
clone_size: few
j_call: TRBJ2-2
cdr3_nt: TGTGCCAGCAGAGGGCACTCTGAGGCGGGGGAGCTGTTTTTT
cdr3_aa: CASRGHSEAGELFF

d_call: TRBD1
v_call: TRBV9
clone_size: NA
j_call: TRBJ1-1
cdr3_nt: TGTGCCAGCAGCAAGGAGGGGGCCCACGCTGAAGCTTTCTTT
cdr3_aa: CASSKEGAHAEAFF

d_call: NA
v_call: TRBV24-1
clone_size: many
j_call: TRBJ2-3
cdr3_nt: TGTGCCACCAGTGATGGTAGCGTTTCATCCCACCGGGCAGATACGCAGTATTTT
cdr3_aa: CATSDGSVSSHRADTQYF

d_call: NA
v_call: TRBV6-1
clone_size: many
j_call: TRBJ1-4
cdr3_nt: TGTGCCAGCAGGGAGTTAGGGAGGGCGACTAATGAAAAACTGTTTTTT
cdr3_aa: CASRELGRATNEKLFF

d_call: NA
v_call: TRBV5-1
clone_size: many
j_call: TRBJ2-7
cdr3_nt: TGCGCCAGCAGTGAACAGTCAAGTTCCTACGAGCAGTACTTC
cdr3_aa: CASSEQSSSYEQYF

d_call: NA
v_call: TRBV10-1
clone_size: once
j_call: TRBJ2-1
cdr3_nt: TGCGCCAGCAGTTCTTATGGCCGGGACAATCACAATGAGCAGTTCTTC
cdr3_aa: CASSSYGRDNHNEQFF

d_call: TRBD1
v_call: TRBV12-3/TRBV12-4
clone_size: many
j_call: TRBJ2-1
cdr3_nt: TGTGCCAGCAGTAAGGGGACAGGGGGCAATGAGCAGTTCTTC
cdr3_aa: CASSKGTGGNEQFF

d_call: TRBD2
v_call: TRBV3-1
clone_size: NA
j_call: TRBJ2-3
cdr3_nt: TGTGCCAGCAGCCGACACGCTAGCGGTGTAACGCAGTATTTT
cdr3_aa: CASSRHASGVTQYF

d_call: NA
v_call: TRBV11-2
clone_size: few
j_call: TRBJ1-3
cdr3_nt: TGTGCCAGCAGCTTAGACCCCGGCCTAGCGGCAGGAAACACCATATATTTT
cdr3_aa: CASSLDPGLAAGNTIYF

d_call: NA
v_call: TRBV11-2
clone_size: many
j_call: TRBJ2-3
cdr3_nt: TGTGCCAGCAGCCTAGGTACGGGGACCAGCACAGATACGCAGTATTTT
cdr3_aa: CASSLGTGTSTDTQYF

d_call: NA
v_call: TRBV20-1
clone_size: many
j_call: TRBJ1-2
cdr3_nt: TGCAGTGCTAGTGCCCAGCACTATGGCTACACCTTC
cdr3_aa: CSASAQHYGYTF

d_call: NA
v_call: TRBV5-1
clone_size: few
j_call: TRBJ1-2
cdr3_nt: TGCGCCAGCAGCTCTCAACAGGGCCTGATCTATGGCTACACCTTC
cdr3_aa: CASSSQQGLIYGYTF

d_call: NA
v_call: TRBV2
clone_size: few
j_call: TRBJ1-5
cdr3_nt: TGTGCCAGCAGCGCCGGGACACCGACGGGGCAGCCCCAGCATTTT
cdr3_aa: CASSAGTPTGQPQHF

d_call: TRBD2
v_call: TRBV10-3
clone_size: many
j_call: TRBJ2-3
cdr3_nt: TGTGCCATCAGTGAGCTAGCGGGGGGAAGCACAGATACGCAGTATTTT
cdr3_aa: CAISELAGGSTDTQYF

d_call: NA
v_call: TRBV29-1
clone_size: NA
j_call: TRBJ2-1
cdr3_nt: TGCAGCGTTGGATCCACTCGTCAGCCAACTTTCTCCTACAATGAGCAGTTCTTC
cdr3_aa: CSVGSTRQPTFSYNEQFF

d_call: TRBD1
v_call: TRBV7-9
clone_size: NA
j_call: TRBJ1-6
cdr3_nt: TGTGCCAGCAGCTTTTGGTCAGGGGGCTATAATTCACCCCTCCACTTT
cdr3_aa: CASSFWSGGYNSPLHF

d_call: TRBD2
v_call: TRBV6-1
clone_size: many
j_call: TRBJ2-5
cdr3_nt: TGTGCCAGCAGCACTAGCGGCCCGGCCCAGTACTTC
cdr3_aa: CASSTSGPAQYF

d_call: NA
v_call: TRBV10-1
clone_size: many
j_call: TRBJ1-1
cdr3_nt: TGCGCCAGCAGTGACCCAGGGGCAGGGGACACTGAAGCTTTCTTT
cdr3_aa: CASSDPGAGDTEAFF